This TCR beta chain is drawn from a study of early T cells in non-severe SARS-CoV-2 infection. Study in general: Chains were unpaired, as sequencing was done on bulk RNA from unsorted whole blood.

Germline CDR1 and CDR2: MDHEN and SYDVKM. Germline trimming cut 7 bases from V and 5 bases from J; bases unmatched to any gene: 10. The CDR3 runs 17 residues. Via MiXCR, TCRdb re-called the 5' RACE reads, giving one row per CDR3 protein. The sample lists about 97,000 distinct CDR3 sequences, approximately 10% occurring once. This clonotype was detected many times. This specimen was whole blood, taken at baseline. This TCR was sampled from an adult who was a healthcare worker with PCR-confirmed SARS-CoV-2 infection or an uninfected control (not recorded which). V gene TRBV28 combines with J gene TRBJ2-1; TRBD2 matches at 14 bases. CDR3 amino acids: CASNPQRLAGGDNEQFF. The CDR3 region has the DNA TGTGCCAGCAACCCTCAGAGACTAGCGGGGGGGGACAATGAGCAGTTCTTC. Full variable domain (remainder filled in from reference TRBV28 and TRBJ2-1): DVKVTQSSRYLVKRTGEKVFLECVQDMDHENMFWYRQDPGLGLRLIYFSYDVKMKEKGDIPEGYSVSREKKERFSLILESASTNQTSMYLCASNPQRLAGGDNEQFFGPGTRLTVL.